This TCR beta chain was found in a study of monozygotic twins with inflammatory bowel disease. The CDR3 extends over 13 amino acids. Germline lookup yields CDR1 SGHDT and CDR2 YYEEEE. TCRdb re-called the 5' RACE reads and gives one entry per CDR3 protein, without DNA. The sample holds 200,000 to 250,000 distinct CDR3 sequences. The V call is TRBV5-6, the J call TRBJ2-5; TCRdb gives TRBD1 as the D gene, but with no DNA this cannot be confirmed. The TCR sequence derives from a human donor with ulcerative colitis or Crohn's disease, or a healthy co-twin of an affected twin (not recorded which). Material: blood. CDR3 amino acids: CASSPWGRETQYF.